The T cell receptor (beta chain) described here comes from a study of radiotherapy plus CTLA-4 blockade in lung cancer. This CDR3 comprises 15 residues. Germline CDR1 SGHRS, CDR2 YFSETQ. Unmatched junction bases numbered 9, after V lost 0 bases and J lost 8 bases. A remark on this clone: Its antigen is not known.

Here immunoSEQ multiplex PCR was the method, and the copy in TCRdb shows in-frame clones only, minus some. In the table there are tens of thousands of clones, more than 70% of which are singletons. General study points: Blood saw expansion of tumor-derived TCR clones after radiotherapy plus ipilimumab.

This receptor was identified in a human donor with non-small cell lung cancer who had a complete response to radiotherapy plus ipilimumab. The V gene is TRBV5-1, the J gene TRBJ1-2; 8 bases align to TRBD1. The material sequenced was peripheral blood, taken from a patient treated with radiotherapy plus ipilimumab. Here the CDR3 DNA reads TGCGCCAGCAGCTTGGGTAGTCCAGACAGGGGCGGCTACACCTTC. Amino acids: CASSLGSPDRGGYTF.